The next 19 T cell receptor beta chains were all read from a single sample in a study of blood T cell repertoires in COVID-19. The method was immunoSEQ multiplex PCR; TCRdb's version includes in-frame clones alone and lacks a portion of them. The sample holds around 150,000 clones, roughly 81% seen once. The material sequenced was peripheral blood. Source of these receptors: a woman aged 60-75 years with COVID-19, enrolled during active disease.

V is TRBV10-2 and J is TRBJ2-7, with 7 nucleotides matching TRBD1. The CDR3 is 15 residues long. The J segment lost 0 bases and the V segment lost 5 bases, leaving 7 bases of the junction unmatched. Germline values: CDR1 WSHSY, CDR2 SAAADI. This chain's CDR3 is CASSKDRLSSYEQYF. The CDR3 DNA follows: TGCGCCAGCAGTAAGGACAGGCTAAGCTCCTACGAGCAGTACTTC.

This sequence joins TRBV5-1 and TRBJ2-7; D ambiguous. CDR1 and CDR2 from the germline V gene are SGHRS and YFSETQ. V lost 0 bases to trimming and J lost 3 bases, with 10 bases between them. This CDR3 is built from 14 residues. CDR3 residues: CASSLVGANYEQYF. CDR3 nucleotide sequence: TGCGCCAGCAGCTTGGTGGGCGCCAACTACGAGCAGTACTTC.

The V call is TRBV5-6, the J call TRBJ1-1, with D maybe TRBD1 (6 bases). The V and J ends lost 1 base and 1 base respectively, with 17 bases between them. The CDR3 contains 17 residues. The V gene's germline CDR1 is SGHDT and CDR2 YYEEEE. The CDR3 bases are TGTGCCAGCAGCTTGACCTATTGGGACACGGCGAACACTGAAGCTTTCTTT. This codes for CASSLTYWDTANTEAFF.

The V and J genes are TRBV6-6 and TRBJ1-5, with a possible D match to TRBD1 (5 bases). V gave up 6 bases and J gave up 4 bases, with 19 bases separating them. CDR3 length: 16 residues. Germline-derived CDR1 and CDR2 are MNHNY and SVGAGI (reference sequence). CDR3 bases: TGTGCCAGCAGAAGCCAACGGGGGAATCGGAATCAGCCCCAGCATTTT. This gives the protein CASRSQRGNRNQPQHF.

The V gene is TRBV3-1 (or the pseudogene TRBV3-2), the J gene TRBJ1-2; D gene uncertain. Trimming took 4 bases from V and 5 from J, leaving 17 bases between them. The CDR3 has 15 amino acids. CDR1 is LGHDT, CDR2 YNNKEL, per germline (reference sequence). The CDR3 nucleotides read TGTGCCAGCAGCCCGTCACGGAGCTCCATATATGGCTACACCTTC. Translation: CASSPSRSSIYGYTF.

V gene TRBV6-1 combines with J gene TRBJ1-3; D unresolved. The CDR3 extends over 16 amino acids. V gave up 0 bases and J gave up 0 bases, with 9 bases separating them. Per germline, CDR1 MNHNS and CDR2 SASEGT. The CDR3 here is CASSEAAAASGNTIYF. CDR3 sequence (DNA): TGTGCCAGCAGTGAAGCCGCGGCAGCCTCTGGAAACACCATATATTTT.

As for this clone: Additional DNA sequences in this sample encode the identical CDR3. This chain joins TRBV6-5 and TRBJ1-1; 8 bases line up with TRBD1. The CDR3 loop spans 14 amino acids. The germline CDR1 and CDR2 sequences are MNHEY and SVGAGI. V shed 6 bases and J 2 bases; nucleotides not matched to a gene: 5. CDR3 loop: CASSQGAGNTEAFF. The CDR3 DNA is TGTGCCAGCAGCCAGGGGGCGGGCAACACTGAAGCTTTCTTT.

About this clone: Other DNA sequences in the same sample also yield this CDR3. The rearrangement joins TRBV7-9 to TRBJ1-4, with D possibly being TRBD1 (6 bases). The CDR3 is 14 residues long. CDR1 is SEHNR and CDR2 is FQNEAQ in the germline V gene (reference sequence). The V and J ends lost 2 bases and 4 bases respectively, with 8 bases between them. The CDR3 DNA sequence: TGTGCCAGCAGCTTACAAGGGGGTAATGAAAAACTGTTTTTT. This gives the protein CASSLQGGNEKLFF.

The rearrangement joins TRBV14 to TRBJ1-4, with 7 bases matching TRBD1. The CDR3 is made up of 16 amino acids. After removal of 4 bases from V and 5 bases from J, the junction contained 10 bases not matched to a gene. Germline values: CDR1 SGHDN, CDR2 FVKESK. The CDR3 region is CASSPEEGRGNEKLFF. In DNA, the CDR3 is TGTGCCAGCAGCCCCGAAGAGGGCAGGGGGAATGAAAAACTGTTTTTT. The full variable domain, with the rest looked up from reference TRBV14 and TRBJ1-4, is EAGVTQFPSHSVIEKGQTVTLRCDPISGHDNLYWYRRVMGKEIKFLLHFVKESKQDESGMPNNRFLAERTGGTYSTLKVQPAELEDSGVYFCASSPEEGRGNEKLFFGSGTQLSVL.

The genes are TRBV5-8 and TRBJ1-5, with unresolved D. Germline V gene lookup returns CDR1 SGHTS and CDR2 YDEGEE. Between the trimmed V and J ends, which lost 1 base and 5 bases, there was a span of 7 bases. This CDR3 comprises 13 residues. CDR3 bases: TGTGCCAGCAGCTTGTTGCAGGATCAGCCCCAGCATTTT. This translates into CASSLLQDQPQHF.

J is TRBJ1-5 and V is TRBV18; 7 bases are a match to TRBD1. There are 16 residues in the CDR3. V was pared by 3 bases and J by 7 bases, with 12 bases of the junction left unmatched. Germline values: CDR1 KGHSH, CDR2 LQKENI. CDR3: CASSPPGKGAGQPQHF. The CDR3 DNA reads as TGTGCCAGCTCACCCCCGGGAAAGGGGGCTGGACAGCCCCAGCATTTT.

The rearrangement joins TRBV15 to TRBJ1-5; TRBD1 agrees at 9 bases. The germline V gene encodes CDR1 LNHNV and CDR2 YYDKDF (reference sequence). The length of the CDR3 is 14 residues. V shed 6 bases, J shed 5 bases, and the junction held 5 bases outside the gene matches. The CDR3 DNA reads TGTGCCACCAGTACAGGGGGCGGGTATCAGCCCCAGCATTTT. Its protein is CATSTGGGYQPQHF. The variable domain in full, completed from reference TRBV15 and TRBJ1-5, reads DAMVIQNPRYQVTQFGKPVTLSCSQTLNHNVMYWYQQKSSQAPKLLFHYYDKDFNNEADTPDNFQSRRPNTSFCFLDIRSPGLGDTAMYLCATSTGGGYQPQHFGDGTRLSIL.

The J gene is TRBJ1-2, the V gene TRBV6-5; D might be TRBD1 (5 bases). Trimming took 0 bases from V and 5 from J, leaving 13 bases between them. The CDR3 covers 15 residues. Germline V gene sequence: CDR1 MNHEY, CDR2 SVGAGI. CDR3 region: CASSYSSWRGYGYTF. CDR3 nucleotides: TGTGCCAGCAGTTACTCGAGCTGGAGGGGATATGGCTACACCTTC.

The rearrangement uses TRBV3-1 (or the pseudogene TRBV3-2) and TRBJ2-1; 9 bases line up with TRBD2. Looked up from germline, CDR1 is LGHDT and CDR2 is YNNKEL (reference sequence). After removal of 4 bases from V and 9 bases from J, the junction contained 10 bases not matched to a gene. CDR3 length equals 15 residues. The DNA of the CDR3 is TGTGCCAGCAGCCCCCCACGGCGGGGGGGAATTGAGCAGTTCTTC. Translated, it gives CASSPPRRGGIEQFF.

The CDR3 sequence: CASTQRTGLTGELFF. As DNA, the CDR3 is TGCGCCAGCACCCAACGGACAGGATTAACCGGGGAGCTGTTTTTT. The rearrangement uses TRBV5-1 and TRBJ2-2; 7 bases map to TRBD1. V trimming: 6 bases; J trimming: 5 bases; junction bases outside the gene matches: 10. The germline V gene has CDR1 SGHRS and CDR2 YFSETQ. CDR3 length equals 15 residues.

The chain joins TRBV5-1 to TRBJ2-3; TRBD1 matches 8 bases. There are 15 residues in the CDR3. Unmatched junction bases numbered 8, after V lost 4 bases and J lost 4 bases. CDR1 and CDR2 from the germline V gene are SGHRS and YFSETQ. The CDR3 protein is CASSRTGRGADTQYF. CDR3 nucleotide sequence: TGCGCCAGCAGCCGGACAGGGAGAGGGGCAGATACGCAGTATTTT.

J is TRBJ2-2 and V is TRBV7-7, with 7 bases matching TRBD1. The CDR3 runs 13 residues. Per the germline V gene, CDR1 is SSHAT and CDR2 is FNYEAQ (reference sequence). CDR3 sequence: CASRDRDTGELFF. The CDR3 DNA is TGTGCTAGCCGTGACAGGGACACCGGGGAGCTGTTTTTT. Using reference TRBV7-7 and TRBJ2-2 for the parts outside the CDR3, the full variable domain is GAGVSQSPRYKVTKRGQDVTLRCDPISSHATLYWYQQALGQGPEFLTYFNYEAQPDKSGLPSDRFSAERPEGSISTLTIQRTEQRDSAMYRCASRDRDTGELFFGEGSRLTVL.

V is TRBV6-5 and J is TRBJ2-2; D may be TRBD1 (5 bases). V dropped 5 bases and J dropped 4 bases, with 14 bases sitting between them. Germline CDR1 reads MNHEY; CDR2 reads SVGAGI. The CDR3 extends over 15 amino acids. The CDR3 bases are TGTGCCAGCAGTACTGACAGCTTCCCCACCGGGGAGCTGTTTTTT. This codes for CASSTDSFPTGELFF.

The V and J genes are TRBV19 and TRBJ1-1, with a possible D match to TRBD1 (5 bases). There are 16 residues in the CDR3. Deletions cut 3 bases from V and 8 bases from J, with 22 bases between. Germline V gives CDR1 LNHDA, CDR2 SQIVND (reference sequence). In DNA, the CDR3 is TGTGCCAGTAGTATCGCCAGCGGGGGTGGCTCCTTGGAAGCTTTCTTT. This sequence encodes CASSIASGGGSLEAFF.